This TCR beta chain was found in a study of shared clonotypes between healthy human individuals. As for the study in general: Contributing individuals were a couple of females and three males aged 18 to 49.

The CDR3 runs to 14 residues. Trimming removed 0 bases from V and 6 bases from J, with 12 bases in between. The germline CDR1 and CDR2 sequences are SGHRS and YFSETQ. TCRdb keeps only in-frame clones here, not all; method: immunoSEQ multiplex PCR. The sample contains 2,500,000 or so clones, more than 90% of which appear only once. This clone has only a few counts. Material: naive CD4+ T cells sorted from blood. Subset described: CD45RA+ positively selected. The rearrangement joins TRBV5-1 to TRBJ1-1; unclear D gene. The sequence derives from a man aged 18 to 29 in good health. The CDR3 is CASSLVVDTAEAFF. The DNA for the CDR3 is TGCGCCAGCAGCTTGGTTGTGGATACCGCTGAAGCTTTCTTT. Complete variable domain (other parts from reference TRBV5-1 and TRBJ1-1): KAGVTQTPRYLIKTRGQQVTLSCSPISGHRSVSWYQQTPGQGLQFLFEYFSETQRNKGNFPGRFSGRQFSNSRSEMNVSTLELGDSALYLCASSLVVDTAEAFFGQGTRLTVV.